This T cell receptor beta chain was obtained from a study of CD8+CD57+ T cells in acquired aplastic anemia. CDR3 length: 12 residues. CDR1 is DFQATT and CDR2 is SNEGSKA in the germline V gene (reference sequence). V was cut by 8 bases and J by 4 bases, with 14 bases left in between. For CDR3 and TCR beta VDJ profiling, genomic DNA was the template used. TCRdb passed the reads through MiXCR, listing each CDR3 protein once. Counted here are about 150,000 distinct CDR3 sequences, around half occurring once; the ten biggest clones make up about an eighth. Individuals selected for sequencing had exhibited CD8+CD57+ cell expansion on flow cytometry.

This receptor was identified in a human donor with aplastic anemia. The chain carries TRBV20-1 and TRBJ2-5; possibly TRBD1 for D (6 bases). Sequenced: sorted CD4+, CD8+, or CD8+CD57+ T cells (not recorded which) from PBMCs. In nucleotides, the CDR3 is TGCAGTACATTACGAGGGGGAGAGACCCAGTACTTC. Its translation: CSTLRGGETQYF.